These T cell receptor beta chains were read from a single sample in a study of blood T cell repertoires in COVID-19. Clones were sequenced by immunoSEQ multiplex PCR, and TCRdb holds only the in-frame ones, with some missing. The table records 330,000 or so clones, about 89% of them present only once. The sequencing input was PBMCs or T cells enriched from blood (not recorded which). The source is a man aged 40-55 years in a cohort exposed to, infected with or recovered from COVID-19 (not recorded which). Both conserved end residues are part of each CDR3. Each record gives: clone size, J gene, D gene, V gene, CDR3 protein, CDR3 DNA. A D gene is named only where the DNA matches it firmly. A row's size may be missing; if present it is once, few, many or a size class.

size: once; J: TRBJ1-6; D: TRBD1; V: TRBV7-9; CDR3: CASSLRSGQGNPNSPLHF; DNA: TGTGCCAGCAGCTTACGGTCGGGACAGGGGAATCCTAATTCACCCCTCCACTTT
size: -; J: TRBJ2-7; D: -; V: TRBV5-5; CDR3: CASSFVASYEQYF; DNA: TGTGCCAGCAGCTTTGTGGCCAGCTACGAGCAGTACTTC
size: -; J: TRBJ2-1; D: -; V: TRBV5-1; CDR3: CASSFGPGDNNEQFF; DNA: TGCGCCAGCAGCTTCGGTCCGGGAGATAACAATGAGCAGTTCTTC
size: -; J: TRBJ2-1; D: TRBD1; V: TRBV29-1; CDR3: CSVGTGGYNEQFF; DNA: TGCAGCGTTGGGACAGGGGGCTACAATGAGCAGTTCTTC
size: -; J: TRBJ2-3; D: TRBD2; V: TRBV3-1/TRBV3-2; CDR3: CASTAPGLAGADTQYF; DNA: TGTGCCAGCACCGCACCGGGACTAGCGGGAGCTGATACGCAGTATTTT
size: -; J: TRBJ2-6; D: TRBD2; V: TRBV4-2; CDR3: CASSQEPTSGGRRANVLTF; DNA: TGTGCCAGCAGCCAAGAACCAACTAGCGGGGGGCGAAGGGCCAACGTCCTGACTTTC
size: -; J: TRBJ1-5; D: TRBD1; V: TRBV7-9; CDR3: CASSPGTGVNQPQHF; DNA: TGTGCCAGCAGCCCGGGGACAGGGGTAAATCAGCCCCAGCATTTT
size: -; J: TRBJ1-5; D: -; V: TRBV28; CDR3: CASRSTGTRLNQPQHF; DNA: TGTGCCAGCAGGTCAACCGGGACACGGCTCAATCAGCCCCAGCATTTT
size: few; J: TRBJ1-1; D: TRBD1; V: TRBV18; CDR3: CASSLQGAEAFF; DNA: TGTGCCAGCTCACTACAGGGGGCTGAAGCTTTCTTT
size: -; J: TRBJ2-7; D: -; V: TRBV5-1; CDR3: CASSPAGSGYEQYF; DNA: TGCGCCAGCAGCCCCGCGGGTAGCGGCTACGAGCAGTACTTC
size: -; J: TRBJ2-7; D: TRBD2; V: TRBV6-1; CDR3: CASSGGLAGVQSEQYF; DNA: TGTGCCAGCAGTGGAGGACTAGCGGGAGTACAATCCGAGCAGTACTTC
size: -; J: TRBJ2-7; D: TRBD1; V: TRBV5-1; CDR3: CASSEGGTGSEQYF; DNA: TGCGCCAGCAGCGAGGGAGGGACAGGGTCCGAGCAGTACTTC
size: -; J: TRBJ2-2; D: TRBD1; V: TRBV9; CDR3: CASSISDRVLLGELFF; DNA: TGTGCCAGCAGCATTTCCGACAGGGTCCTTCTCGGGGAGCTGTTTTTT
size: -; J: TRBJ1-1; D: -; V: TRBV5-5; CDR3: CASRPMGHPGTEAFF; DNA: TGTGCCAGCAGACCCATGGGACACCCGGGAACTGAAGCTTTCTTT
size: -; J: TRBJ1-4; D: -; V: TRBV5-4; CDR3: CASSLRAGGTNEKLFF; DNA: TGTGCCAGCAGCTTGAGGGCCGGGGGAACTAATGAAAAACTGTTTTTT
size: -; J: TRBJ2-1; D: -; V: TRBV10-3; CDR3: CAISESSQDNEQFF; DNA: TGTGCCATCAGTGAGTCTTCTCAGGACAATGAGCAGTTCTTC
size: few; J: TRBJ1-6; D: -; V: TRBV10-3; CDR3: CAISDTTPNSPLHF; DNA: TGTGCCATCAGTGATACGACACCGAATTCACCCCTCCACTTT
size: -; J: TRBJ2-7; D: -; V: TRBV6-5; CDR3: CASSYTRGKIYEQYF; DNA: TGTGCCAGCAGTTATACCAGGGGAAAAATCTACGAGCAGTACTTC
size: -; J: TRBJ2-2; D: -; V: TRBV21-1; CDR3: CASSKVRGRRTGELFF; DNA: TGTGCCAGCAGCAAAGTTAGGGGGCGACGCACCGGGGAGCTGTTTTTT
size: -; J: TRBJ1-2; D: -; V: TRBV14; CDR3: CASSQGVRRSGGYTF; DNA: TGTGCCAGCAGCCAGGGAGTCAGGAGGTCGGGTGGCTACACCTTC
size: -; J: TRBJ1-1; D: TRBD1; V: TRBV14; CDR3: CASSQEFAPGGAGNTEAFF; DNA: TGTGCCAGCAGCCAAGAATTTGCGCCAGGGGGCGCGGGGAACACTGAAGCTTTCTTT
size: -; J: TRBJ1-6; D: TRBD1; V: TRBV28; CDR3: CASSLGTGFNSPLHF; DNA: TGTGCCAGCAGTTTGGGGACAGGGTTTAATTCACCCCTCCACTTT
size: -; J: TRBJ1-5; D: -; V: TRBV2; CDR3: CASRRVSNQPQHF; DNA: TGTGCCAGCCGGCGGGTTAGCAATCAGCCCCAGCATTTT
size: -; J: TRBJ2-1; D: -; V: TRBV28; CDR3: CASRLGGPPNNEQFF; DNA: TGTGCCAGCAGGCTTGGGGGCCCTCCTAACAATGAGCAGTTCTTC
size: -; J: TRBJ2-7; D: TRBD1; V: TRBV5-1; CDR3: CASSLKGQGSYEQYF; DNA: TGCGCCAGCAGCTTGAAGGGACAGGGATCCTACGAGCAGTACTTC
size: -; J: TRBJ1-2; D: -; V: TRBV28; CDR3: CASSRGLSYTF; DNA: TGTGCCAGCAGTCGGGGTCTTAGCTACACCTTC
size: -; J: TRBJ2-2; D: -; V: TRBV25-1; CDR3: CASSGETGNTGELFF; DNA: TGTGCCAGCAGTGGAGAGACAGGAAACACCGGGGAGCTGTTTTTT
size: -; J: TRBJ2-7; D: -; V: TRBV28; CDR3: CASAKTGFSYEQYF; DNA: TGTGCCAGCGCAAAAACAGGGTTTAGCTACGAGCAGTACTTC
size: -; J: TRBJ2-7; D: -; V: TRBV7-9; CDR3: CASSLVRDSDYEQYF; DNA: TGTGCCAGCAGCTTGGTCCGGGACTCTGACTACGAGCAGTACTTC
size: -; J: TRBJ2-1; D: TRBD2; V: TRBV16; CDR3: CASSNGRLADNEQFF; DNA: TGTGCCAGCAGCAACGGAAGGCTAGCGGACAATGAGCAGTTCTTC
size: -; J: TRBJ1-1; D: -; V: TRBV6-5; CDR3: CASQGKVNTEAFF; DNA: TGTGCCAGCCAGGGGAAGGTTAACACTGAAGCTTTCTTT
size: -; J: TRBJ2-1; D: TRBD1; V: TRBV19; CDR3: CASSNRDRGGYNEQFF; DNA: TGTGCCAGTAGTAACCGGGACAGGGGTGGGTACAATGAGCAGTTCTTC
size: -; J: TRBJ1-2; D: -; V: TRBV11-2; CDR3: CASSLIQRRGYGYTF; DNA: TGTGCCAGCAGCTTAATCCAGCGACGGGGCTATGGCTACACCTTC
size: -; J: TRBJ2-1; D: TRBD2; V: TRBV10-2; CDR3: CATEGAGAWNEQFF; DNA: TGCGCCACTGAGGGCGCGGGAGCATGGAATGAGCAGTTCTTC
size: -; J: TRBJ2-5; D: -; V: TRBV5-1; CDR3: CASSFQGGKETQYF; DNA: TGCGCCAGCAGCTTTCAGGGAGGAAAGGAGACCCAGTACTTC
size: -; J: TRBJ2-3; D: TRBD2; V: TRBV27; CDR3: CASSSERERTDTQYF; DNA: TGTGCCAGCAGTTCCGAGCGGGAACGCACAGATACGCAGTATTTT
size: few; J: TRBJ1-2; D: TRBD1; V: TRBV9; CDR3: CASSPSTGGNGYTF; DNA: TGTGCCAGCAGCCCTTCGACAGGGGGCAACGGCTACACCTTC
size: -; J: TRBJ2-5; D: TRBD2; V: TRBV7-2; CDR3: CASSSTSIRETQYF; DNA: TGTGCCAGCAGCTCGACTAGCATTAGGGAGACCCAGTACTTC
size: -; J: TRBJ2-7; D: -; V: TRBV7-2; CDR3: CASSHRGSWYEQYF; DNA: TGTGCCAGCAGCCATAGGGGGTCCTGGTACGAGCAGTACTTC
size: -; J: TRBJ2-7; D: -; V: TRBV4-2; CDR3: CASSQVVDYEQYF; DNA: TGTGCCAGCAGCCAAGTAGTAGACTACGAGCAGTACTTC
size: -; J: TRBJ2-1; D: -; V: TRBV19; CDR3: CASSLTAALEVGYNEQFF; DNA: TGTGCCAGTAGTTTGACGGCGGCCCTCGAGGTTGGGTACAATGAGCAGTTCTTC